These 20 T cell receptor beta chains came from one sample sequenced in a study of CD8 T cells in Susac syndrome. An input of about 0.45 to 1 ug of RNA was subjected to reverse transcription using random hexamers. MiXCR was run by TCRdb on the immunoSEQ multiplex PCR reads, yielding one entry per CDR3 protein. The sample consists of approximately 170,000 distinct CDR3 sequences, around 93% of them appearing once. Material for sequencing was CD4+ T cells from PBMCs. These receptors were taken from a human donor in good health.

The rearrangement links TRBV24-1 to TRBJ2-2; weak D call: TRBD1 (6 bases). Per the germline V gene, CDR1 is KGHDR and CDR2 is SFDVKD. This CDR3 is built from 14 residues. Trimming left V 3 bases short and J 6 bases short, with 10 bases between. CDR3: CATSDPTGPGELFF. CDR3 sequence (DNA): TGTGCCACCAGTGATCCCACAGGGCCCGGGGAGCTGTTTTTT.

The rearrangement uses TRBV5-1 and TRBJ2-3; 7 nucleotides line up with TRBD2. Trimming removed 5 bases from V and 0 bases from J; junction bases left unmatched: 6. Germline CDR1 is SGHRS and CDR2 is YFSETQ. The CDR3 has 15 residues. The CDR3 DNA follows: TGCGCCAGCAGGAGCAGCGGGGAAAGCACAGATACGCAGTATTTT. Its translation is CASRSSGESTDTQYF. The entire variable domain, with the rest obtained from reference TRBV5-1 and TRBJ2-3, is as follows: KAGVTQTPRYLIKTRGQQVTLSCSPISGHRSVSWYQQTPGQGLQFLFEYFSETQRNKGNFPGRFSGRQFSNSRSEMNVSTLELGDSALYLCASRSSGESTDTQYFGPGTRLTVL.

The chain has TRBV6-6 and TRBJ2-3; the D gene is possibly TRBD2 (6 bases). The CDR3 totals 13 residues. V was cut by 7 bases and J by 3 bases, with 11 bases left in between. In germline, CDR1 is MNHNY, CDR2 SVGAGI (reference sequence). The CDR3, as DNA: TGTGCCAGCATGTCCGGGGGTACAGATACGCAGTATTTT. This gives the protein CASMSGGTDTQYF.

This clonotype was counted a single time. The chain uses TRBV5-4 and TRBJ1-2; 10 nucleotides align to TRBD1. V shed 0 bases, J shed 9 bases, and the junction held 2 bases outside the gene matches. Germline V gene sequence: CDR1 SGHNT, CDR2 YYREEE (reference sequence). The CDR3 is 13 amino acids. The CDR3 DNA reads TGTGCCAGCAGCTTGGGACAGGGGGCTCGCTACACCTTC. It yields the protein CASSLGQGARYTF. Variable domain in full (rest from reference TRBV5-4 and TRBJ1-2): ETGVTQSPTHLIKTRGQQVTLRCSSQSGHNTVSWYQQALGQGPQFIFQYYREEENGRGNFPPRFSGLQFPNYSSELNVNALELDDSALYLCASSLGQGARYTFGSGTRLTVV.

This chain uses TRBV20-1 with TRBJ1-2; 8 bases are a match to TRBD1. The CDR3 loop spans 15 amino acids. V shed 6 bases and J 11 bases; nucleotides not matched to a gene: 20. Germline assignment: CDR1 DFQATT and CDR2 SNEGSKA (reference sequence). CDR3 in amino acids: CSAPDPRGRAPGYTF. The CDR3 DNA reads as TGCAGTGCCCCAGACCCCAGGGGGCGCGCCCCGGGTTACACCTTC.

This clonotype appeared once. The chain links TRBV6-5 to TRBJ1-1; TRBD1 aligns across 9 bases. This CDR3 contains 12 residues. The junction had 1 base not matched to a gene; V was cut back by 6 bases and J by 5 bases. Germline CDR1 reads MNHEY; CDR2 reads SVGAGI. The CDR3: CASRGQGTEAFF. In DNA form, the CDR3 reads TGTGCCAGCAGAGGACAGGGGACTGAAGCTTTCTTT.

Regarding this clonotype: At one end the junction does not follow the germline gene, possibly because of a read error. Here the CDR3 reads CASSYSTGTGYPDTQYF. CDR3 DNA sequence: TGTGCCAGCAGCTACTCAACCGGGACAGGGTATCCAGATACGCAGTATTTT. The rearrangement joins TRBV6-5 to TRBJ2-3; TRBD1 agrees at 9 bases. The CDR3 loop spans 17 amino acids. Looked up from germline, CDR1 is MNHEY and CDR2 is SVGAGI.

This chain joins TRBV6-5 and TRBJ2-6; D call uncertain. The CDR3 has 16 amino acids. The germline V and J ends were trimmed by 4 bases and 4 bases, with 14 bases remaining between them. Per the germline V gene, CDR1 is MNHEY and CDR2 is SVGAGI. The CDR3 bases are TGTGCCAGCAGTTCCCTCGACACGTTCGGGGCCAACGTCCTGACTTTC. Translating gives CASSSLDTFGANVLTF.

The J gene is TRBJ1-2, the V gene TRBV6-6; no definite D call. The CDR3 loop spans 14 amino acids. The germline V gene encodes CDR1 MNHNY and CDR2 SVGAGI (reference sequence). Trimming cost V 7 bases and J 4 bases, with 16 bases left between them. The CDR3 loop is CASKPARDRYGYTF. In nucleotides, the CDR3 is TGTGCCAGCAAACCGGCCCGGGATCGCTATGGCTACACCTTC.

The V and J genes are TRBV14 and TRBJ1-5; TRBD1 is a possible D gene (6 bases). CDR1 and CDR2 (germline): SGHDN, FVKESK. The CDR3 has 15 amino acids. V lost 3 bases, J lost 0 bases, and 9 bases lay in between. The CDR3 DNA reads TGTGCCAGCAGCCAGACAGGAAATAGCAATCAGCCCCAGCATTTT. Amino acids: CASSQTGNSNQPQHF.

This chain joins TRBV20-1 and TRBJ2-7; TRBD2 aligns across 15 bases. Losses at the gene ends were 1 base for V and 6 bases for J; bases not matched to a gene: 4. The CDR3 runs to 15 residues. Germline CDR1 and CDR2: DFQATT and SNEGSKA (reference sequence). The CDR3 protein is CSARVGTSGGLEQYF. CDR3 DNA sequence: TGCAGTGCTAGAGTAGGGACTAGCGGGGGGCTCGAGCAGTACTTC.

The V call is TRBV23-1, the J call TRBJ1-2; D is perhaps TRBD1 (5 bases). Being an ORF, TRBV23-1 has a function that is uncertain. Trimming took off 3 bases at V and 1 base at J, with 18 bases between the two ends. This CDR3 is 17 amino acids long. The chain's CDR3 is CASSHNRGFNLNYGYTF. For the CDR3, the DNA is TGCGCCAGCAGTCATAACCGGGGGTTCAACCTTAACTATGGCTACACCTTC.

The chain joins TRBV18 to TRBJ2-7; TRBD1 agrees at 8 bases. This CDR3 is built from 18 residues. J lost 6 bases, V lost 2 bases, and 18 bases had no gene match. Germline V gene sequence: CDR1 KGHSH, CDR2 LQKENI. The CDR3 protein is CASSPTGTTGVFGFEQYF. DNA for the CDR3: TGTGCCAGCTCACCAACGGGAACGACAGGGGTTTTTGGGTTCGAGCAGTACTTC.

V is TRBV29-1 and J is TRBJ1-2; D unresolved. The length of the CDR3 is 13 residues. Trimming pared 3 bases from V and 4 bases from J, leaving 12 bases between. The germline V gene encodes CDR1 SQVTM and CDR2 ANQGSEA. As DNA, the CDR3 is TGCAGCGTTGACGCAATTGGAATCTATGGCTACACCTTC. Residues: CSVDAIGIYGYTF.

This clonotype is a singleton in its sample. This sequence joins TRBV7-3 and TRBJ2-5; 9 bases align to TRBD2. Germline assignment: CDR1 SGHTA and CDR2 FQGTGA. The J segment lost 5 bases and the V segment lost 5 bases, leaving 6 bases of the junction unmatched. This CDR3 comprises 14 residues. CDR3 residues: CASSRGGASETQYF. The CDR3 coding sequence is TGTGCCAGCAGCCGCGGGGGGGCCTCGGAGACCCAGTACTTC. Supplemented by reference TRBV7-3 and TRBJ2-5, the full variable domain reads GAGVSQTPSNKVTEKGKYVELRCDPISGHTALYWYRQSLGQGPEFLIYFQGTGAADDSGLPNDRFFAVRPEGSVSTLKIQRTERGDSAVYLCASSRGGASETQYFGPGTRLLVL.

The V and J genes are TRBV29-1 and TRBJ2-2; no clear D. CDR3 size: 11 residues. V lost 4 bases and J lost 3, with 3 bases in between. Germline V lookup: CDR1 SQVTM, CDR2 ANQGSEA. CDR3 amino acids: CSVADTGELFF. The CDR3 nucleotides read TGCAGCGTTGCCGACACCGGGGAGCTGTTTTTT.

J is TRBJ2-7 and V is TRBV7-2; 8 bases agree with TRBD2. After removal of 1 base from V and 3 bases from J, the junction contained 2 bases not matched to a gene. The CDR3 has 14 residues. CDR1 and CDR2 from the germline V gene are SGHTA and FQGNSA. The CDR3 DNA is TGTGCCAGCAGCTTAGGCGGGGGGAACTACGAGCAGTACTTC. Amino acid sequence: CASSLGGGNYEQYF.

J is TRBJ2-2 and V is TRBV6-5; D remains unclear. There are 13 residues in the CDR3. From germline, CDR1 is MNHEY and CDR2 SVGAGI. Trimming cost V 5 bases and J 6 bases, with 10 bases left between them. As DNA, the CDR3 is TGTGCCAGCAGTCCTCGTAGAGCCGGGGAGCTGTTTTTT. It encodes CASSPRRAGELFF.

The rearrangement links TRBV6-1 to TRBJ2-7; a weak D match, TRBD1 (6 bases). There are 14 residues in the CDR3. Germline V CDR1 and CDR2: MNHNS, SASEGT. The germline V and J ends were trimmed by 6 bases and 0 bases, with 12 bases remaining between them. Here the CDR3 reads CASSRQVPSYEQYF. The CDR3 coding sequence is TGTGCCAGCAGCAGACAGGTCCCCTCCTACGAGCAGTACTTC.

The rearrangement links TRBV27 to TRBJ2-5; D gene ambiguous. V dropped 8 bases and J dropped 3 bases, with 16 bases sitting between them. Germline V gives CDR1 MNHEY, CDR2 SMNVEV (reference sequence). The CDR3 sequence is 14 residues long. The DNA for the CDR3 is TGTGCCAGCTCGCCGCGGCAGCGCAAAGAGACCCAGTACTTC. Translated: CASSPRQRKETQYF.